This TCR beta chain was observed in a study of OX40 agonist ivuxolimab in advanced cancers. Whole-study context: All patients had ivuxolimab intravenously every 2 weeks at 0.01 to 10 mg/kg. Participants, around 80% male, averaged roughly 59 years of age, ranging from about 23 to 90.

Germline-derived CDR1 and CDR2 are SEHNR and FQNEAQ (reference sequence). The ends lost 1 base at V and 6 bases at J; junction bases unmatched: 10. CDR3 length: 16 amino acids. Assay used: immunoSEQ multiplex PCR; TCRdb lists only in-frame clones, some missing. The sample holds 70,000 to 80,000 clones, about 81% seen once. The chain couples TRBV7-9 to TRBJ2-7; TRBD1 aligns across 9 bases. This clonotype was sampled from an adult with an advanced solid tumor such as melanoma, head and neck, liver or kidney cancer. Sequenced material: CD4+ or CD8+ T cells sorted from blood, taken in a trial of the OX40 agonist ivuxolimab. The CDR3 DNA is TGTGCCAGCAGCTTAGGCTGGGACAGGGAGAACGGCGAGCAGTACTTC. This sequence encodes CASSLGWDRENGEQYF.